This entry lists 11 T cell receptor beta chains sequenced from one sample in a study of Graves' ophthalmopathy and Graves' hyperthyroidism. Amplified TCR beta CDR3 regions were obtained using RNA transcripts as template. RT-PCR in the first round used HTBI primers; a second-round multiplex PCR followed. TCRdb used MiXCR to reprocess the multiplex PCR reads, holding one entry per CDR3 protein. The sample lists 580,000 or so distinct CDR3 sequences; less than 40% were seen once. The sequenced sample was peripheral blood or thyroid tissue (not recorded which). The receptor source for this set is an adult man with Graves' hyperthyroidism.

As to this clonotype: One junction end does not reproduce the germline sequence, and a read error may be involved. This chain connects TRBV6-5 to TRBJ1-1; perhaps TRBD1 as D (6 bases). Germline lookup yields CDR1 MNHEY and CDR2 SVGAGI. This CDR3 is 14 amino acids long. CDR3 protein: CASSYGGVNTQAFF. CDR3 in DNA: TGTGCCAGCAGTTACGGGGGCGTGAACACTCAAGCTTTCTTT.

This clonotype has only a few counts. This chain connects TRBV5-5 to TRBJ1-5; the match to TRBD1 covers 7 bases. CDR3 length equals 19 residues. J gave up 1 base and V 4 bases, and 17 bases lay outside the gene matches. Germline assignment: CDR1 SGHKS and CDR2 YYEKEE (reference sequence). CDR3 residues: CASSQRAGGSLLSNQPQHF. For the CDR3, the DNA is TGTGCCAGCAGCCAACGGGCAGGGGGAAGCTTATTGAGCAATCAGCCCCAGCATTTT.

This clonotype was found many times. The rearrangement links TRBV29-1 to TRBJ2-2, with D tentatively TRBD1 (6 bases). This CDR3 is built from 12 residues. V shed 5 bases and J shed 13 bases, with 17 bases lying between them. The germline V gene encodes CDR1 SQVTM and CDR2 ANQGSEA. The DNA for the CDR3 is TGCAGCGTTACTACCGTACAGGGCGGGCTGTTTTTT. This gives the protein CSVTTVQGGLFF.

A word on this clonotype: This may be a read error: a much more frequent sequence differs by one nucleotide. The genes are TRBV2 and TRBJ2-5; D might be TRBD1 (5 bases). Germline V lookup: CDR1 SNHLY, CDR2 FYNNEI. The length of the CDR3 is 11 residues. The V end lost 8 bases, the J end lost 3 bases, and 7 bases lay between the germline ends. The CDR3 is CASDREETQYF. DNA for the CDR3: TGTGCCAGCGACAGAGAAGAGACCCAGTACTTC.

This clonotype was detected ten times or more. The chain uses TRBV19 and TRBJ1-4; D not resolved. The CDR3 covers 14 residues. Germline lookup yields CDR1 LNHDA and CDR2 SQIVND (reference sequence). Trimming pared 4 bases from V and 5 bases from J, leaving 11 bases between. This chain's CDR3 is CASSTGSENEKLFF. CDR3 coding DNA: TGTGCCAGTAGTACCGGGAGCGAGAATGAAAAACTGTTTTTT. The entire variable domain, with the rest obtained from reference TRBV19 and TRBJ1-4, is as follows: DGGITQSPKYLFRKEGQNVTLSCEQNLNHDAMYWYRQDPGQGLRLIYYSQIVNDFQKGDIAEGYSVSREKKESFPLTVTSAQKNPTAFYLCASSTGSENEKLFFGSGTQLSVL.

V and J are TRBV7-9 and TRBJ2-7; perhaps TRBD1 as D (6 bases). V was pared by 3 bases and J by 9 bases, with 15 bases between. This CDR3 has 13 amino acids. The V gene's germline CDR1 is SEHNR and CDR2 FQNEAQ (reference sequence). DNA for the CDR3: TGTGCCAGCAGCTTGCAGGACAGTGAGAGGCAGTACTTC. It specifies CASSLQDSERQYF.

There are many counts of this clonotype. The rearrangement joins TRBV9 to TRBJ2-2; 7 bases agree with TRBD2. The trim removed 0 bases at V and 5 bases at J, leaving 7 bases unmatched. Per the germline V gene, CDR1 is SGDLS and CDR2 is YYNGEE. The CDR3 runs to 16 residues. CDR3: CASSVGRGSWTGELFF. The CDR3 DNA reads TGTGCCAGCAGCGTAGGCCGCGGGAGTTGGACCGGGGAGCTGTTTTTT.

To note about this clonotype: This may be a read error: a much more frequent sequence differs by one nucleotide. The V gene is TRBV6-5, the J gene TRBJ2-7; perhaps TRBD2 as D (6 bases). Deletions cut 5 bases from V and 2 bases from J, with 10 bases between. From germline, CDR1 is MNHEY and CDR2 SVGAGI. This CDR3 has 13 amino acids. The CDR3 loop reads CASSKGGTYEQYF. Here the CDR3 DNA reads TGTGCCAGCAGTAAGGGAGGTACCTACGAGCAGTACTTC.

This clonotype was seen repeatedly, ten times or more. The chain links TRBV12-3 or TRBV12-4 to TRBJ2-7; TRBD1 agrees at 8 bases. The V and J ends lost 5 bases and 0 bases, in that order; junction bases with no gene match: 6. The CDR3 totals 15 residues. CDR3 amino acids: CASSTRQGPSYEQYF. In DNA form, the CDR3 reads TGTGCCAGCAGTACCAGACAGGGGCCCTCCTACGAGCAGTACTTC.

The J gene is TRBJ1-6, the V gene TRBV29-1; 7 bases align to TRBD1. V shed 6 bases and J 0 bases; nucleotides not matched to a gene: 5. Germline CDR1 reads SQVTM; CDR2 reads ANQGSEA. The CDR3 has 15 residues. As DNA, the CDR3 is TGCAGCGTCGGGACAGCCTTCTCCTATAATTCACCCCTCCACTTT. Translated, it gives CSVGTAFSYNSPLHF.

CDR3 in amino acids: CSASEPGFYEQYF. The CDR3, as DNA: TGCAGTGCTAGTGAACCAGGGTTTTACGAGCAGTACTTC. The V and J genes are TRBV20-1 and TRBJ2-7; perhaps TRBD1 as D (5 bases). V shed 3 bases and J shed 4 bases, with 13 bases lying between them. The CDR3 extends over 13 amino acids. Germline lookup yields CDR1 DFQATT and CDR2 SNEGSKA (reference sequence).